These 25 T cell receptor beta chains were all obtained from the same sample, sequenced in a study of cytomegalovirus exposure and HLA in healthy donors. PCR involved 60 Vbeta and 13 Jbeta primers. TCRdb's table, derived via immunoSEQ multiplex PCR, lists solely in-frame clones and lacks some. This sample's clone table lists around 140,000 clones. Sequencing was performed on PBMCs. Receptor source: a male donor in good health and CMV-seronegative.

The chain carries TRBV7-2 and TRBJ1-1, with D unresolved. Trimming took 6 bases from V and 7 from J, leaving 9 bases between them. The CDR3 has 11 residues. Per the germline V gene, CDR1 is SGHTA and CDR2 is FQGNSA. The CDR3 here is CASRELLEAFF. The CDR3 region has the DNA TGTGCCAGCAGAGAGCTCCTTGAAGCTTTCTTT.

The rearrangement uses TRBV30 and TRBJ2-4, with D perhaps matching TRBD1 (5 bases). The CDR3 runs to 15 residues. Germline CDR1 is GTSNPN and CDR2 is SVGIG (reference sequence). V lost 5 bases to trimming and J lost 4 bases, with 18 bases between them. The CDR3 reads CAWEAGQVRKNIQYF. In nucleotides, the CDR3 is TGTGCCTGGGAGGCTGGACAAGTGAGAAAAAACATTCAGTACTTC.

The genes are TRBV19 and TRBJ2-4; 15 bases are shared with TRBD2. J gave up 7 bases and V 6 bases, and 4 bases lay outside the gene matches. Germline loops: CDR1 LNHDA, CDR2 SQIVND (reference sequence). The CDR3 spans 15 residues. CDR3 sequence: CASRVGTSGGNIQYF. The CDR3 DNA reads as TGTGCCAGTAGGGTCGGGACTAGCGGGGGGAACATTCAGTACTTC. Variable domain in full (rest from reference TRBV19 and TRBJ2-4): DGGITQSPKYLFRKEGQNVTLSCEQNLNHDAMYWYRQDPGQGLRLIYYSQIVNDFQKGDIAEGYSVSREKKESFPLTVTSAQKNPTAFYLCASRVGTSGGNIQYFGAGTRLSVL.

The rearrangement uses TRBV14 and TRBJ2-2, with 10 bases matching TRBD2. The CDR3 loop spans 16 amino acids. V lost 5 bases to trimming and J lost 7 bases; unmatched junction nucleotides: 10. The V gene's germline CDR1 is SGHDN and CDR2 FVKESK. In DNA, the CDR3 is TGTGCCAGCAGCAGAACCGGGACTAGCGTCTACGGGGAGCTGTTTTTT. Its translation: CASSRTGTSVYGELFF.

V usage is TRBV18 and J usage is TRBJ2-3; weak D call: TRBD2 (5 bases). This CDR3 spans 14 amino acids. The germline gives CDR1 KGHSH, CDR2 LQKENI. V lost 1 base to trimming and J lost 6 bases, with 11 bases between them. CDR3 DNA: TGTGCCAGCTCACCACTGCTGGGCGGGGATACGCAGTATTTT. Translating gives CASSPLLGGDTQYF.

The chain links TRBV29-1 to TRBJ2-3; weak D call: TRBD1 (6 bases). This CDR3 contains 16 residues. Germline loops: CDR1 SQVTM, CDR2 ANQGSEA. V lost 4 bases, J lost 0 bases, and 17 bases lay in between. The CDR3 is CSVVTGWATSTDTQYF. The CDR3 DNA sequence: TGCAGCGTTGTGACAGGTTGGGCAACTAGCACAGATACGCAGTATTTT.

The chain uses TRBV18 and TRBJ1-6; D possibly corresponds to TRBD1 (6 bases). CDR1 KGHSH and CDR2 LQKENI come from the germline V gene. Trimming shortened V by 3 bases and J by 7 bases, and 19 bases separated the two germline ends. The CDR3 totals 17 residues. CDR3 residues: CASSPVRRTGPNSPLHF. For the CDR3, the DNA is TGTGCCAGCTCACCTGTTCGGCGTACAGGGCCCAATTCACCCCTCCACTTT.

The gene calls are TRBV7-9 and TRBJ1-1; 12 bases are shared with TRBD1. Trimming cost V 5 bases and J 11 bases; bases outside gene matches: 12. The CDR3 runs to 15 residues. The germline V gene encodes CDR1 SEHNR and CDR2 FQNEAQ (reference sequence). CDR3 region: CASSMGRDRGLGAFF. Here the CDR3 DNA reads TGTGCCAGCAGCATGGGCCGGGACAGGGGGCTGGGGGCTTTCTTT.

The rearrangement uses TRBV7-2 and TRBJ1-6; D gene uncertain. CDR3 length: 15 residues. The V gene's germline CDR1 is SGHTA and CDR2 FQGNSA. V lost 1 base and J lost 10, with 14 bases in between. For the CDR3, the DNA is TGTGCCAGCAGCTTAGGAGGCCAAGCGGGCTCACCCCTCCACTTT. It yields the protein CASSLGGQAGSPLHF.

The V gene is TRBV10-2, the J gene TRBJ2-2, with 9 bases that match TRBD2. Trimming cost V 4 bases and J 7 bases; bases outside gene matches: 7. The CDR3 consists of 15 residues. In germline, CDR1 is WSHSY, CDR2 SAAADI. The CDR3 is CASSVGLAGNGELFF. CDR3 DNA sequence: TGCGCCAGCAGTGTCGGCCTAGCGGGAAACGGGGAGCTGTTTTTT.

The rearrangement links TRBV29-1 to TRBJ1-1; D may be TRBD1 (5 bases). Germline-derived CDR1 and CDR2 are SQVTM and ANQGSEA. Deletions cut 5 bases from V and 3 bases from J, with 10 bases between. CDR3 size: 12 residues. CDR3 loop: CSVHRGDTEAFF. CDR3 coding DNA: TGCAGCGTTCATCGGGGGGACACTGAAGCTTTCTTT.

The rearrangement links TRBV7-3 to TRBJ2-5, with 14 positions matching TRBD2. Germline V CDR1 and CDR2: SGHTA, FQGTGA. V lost 5 bases and J lost 5; bases outside the gene matches: 13. This CDR3 contains 18 residues. CDR3 residues: CASSAQPGTSGGLETQYF. The CDR3 DNA sequence: TGTGCCAGCAGCGCCCAACCTGGGACTAGCGGGGGCCTTGAGACCCAGTACTTC.

The J gene is TRBJ2-7, the V gene TRBV27; 7 bases match TRBD2. The germline V gene has CDR1 MNHEY and CDR2 SMNVEV (reference sequence). The CDR3 length is 15 residues. J lost 4 bases, V lost 0 bases, and 6 bases had no gene match. The CDR3 coding sequence is TGTGCCAGCAGTTTATCGGGGGGGATTTGGTACGAGCAGTACTTC. Protein product: CASSLSGGIWYEQYF.

This chain joins TRBV11-2 and TRBJ2-2; 11 bases align to TRBD1. The CDR3 runs 16 residues. V dropped 5 bases and J dropped 2; count of bases not matched to a gene: 4. The V gene's germline CDR1 is SGHAT and CDR2 FQNNGV. This CDR3 reads CASSPRTGGNTGELFF. CDR3 DNA: TGTGCCAGCAGCCCACGGACAGGGGGCAACACCGGGGAGCTGTTTTTT.

The V call is TRBV12-5, the J call TRBJ2-1; D remains ambiguous. V shed 5 bases and J shed 6 bases, with 20 bases lying between them. This CDR3 is built from 16 residues. Germline-derived CDR1 and CDR2 are LGHNT and FRNRAP. The CDR3 nucleotides are TGTGCTAGTGGTCTGACTCAGTTGAAGGTGGCCAATGAGCAGTTCTTC. It encodes CASGLTQLKVANEQFF.

The rearrangement joins TRBV7-9 to TRBJ2-2; weak D call: TRBD2 (6 bases). The germline V and J ends were trimmed by 7 bases and 4 bases, with 16 bases remaining between them. Germline V gives CDR1 SEHNR, CDR2 FQNEAQ (reference sequence). The CDR3 runs to 15 residues. This CDR3 reads CASTLGGDGTGELFF. CDR3 bases: TGTGCCAGCACCCTCGGGGGTGACGGCACCGGGGAGCTGTTTTTT.

The chain uses TRBV6-6 and TRBJ1-2; no clear D gene. The CDR3 consists of 10 residues. Germline CDR1 and CDR2: MNHNY and SVGAGI (reference sequence). V lost 2 bases and J 8 bases, leaving 3 bases between the germline ends. The CDR3 bases are TGTGCCAGCAGTTACCTAGGCTACACCTTC. Residues: CASSYLGYTF.

This chain links TRBV6-5 with TRBJ2-3; D call uncertain. The CDR3 has 14 residues. The V and J ends lost 3 bases and 2 bases respectively, with 9 bases between them. Germline CDR1 MNHEY, CDR2 SVGAGI. This CDR3 reads CASSYGEATDTQYF. The CDR3 nucleotides are TGTGCCAGCAGTTATGGCGAGGCCACAGATACGCAGTATTTT.

This chain joins TRBV27 and TRBJ2-1; a possible D gene is TRBD1 (5 bases). The CDR3 consists of 15 residues. V shed 6 bases and J shed 0 bases, with 12 bases lying between them. Germline assignment: CDR1 MNHEY and CDR2 SMNVEV (reference sequence). CDR3 DNA sequence: TGTGCCAGCAGCACAGGCGCTAGCTCCTACAATGAGCAGTTCTTC. This translates into CASSTGASSYNEQFF.

V and J are TRBV29-1 and TRBJ1-5; a weak D match, TRBD1 (5 bases). The V and J ends lost 6 bases and 6 bases respectively, with 12 bases between them. The CDR3 spans 12 residues. Germline CDR1 is SQVTM and CDR2 is ANQGSEA. The CDR3 spells CSVSGMGQPQHF. Written as DNA, the CDR3 is TGCAGCGTGTCAGGGATGGGTCAGCCCCAGCATTTT.

J is TRBJ2-1 and V is TRBV5-1; 8 bases map to TRBD2. The V gene's germline CDR1 is SGHRS and CDR2 YFSETQ. This CDR3 is 14 amino acids long. V lost 5 bases, J lost 6 bases, and 7 bases stayed unmatched. CDR3 DNA: TGCGCCAGCAGGGGACTAGTCGACTCCAATGAGCAGTTCTTC. This translates into CASRGLVDSNEQFF.

The gene calls are TRBV6-1 and TRBJ1-5; a weak D match, TRBD1 (6 bases). The CDR3 totals 19 residues. The V and J ends lost 3 bases and 0 bases respectively, with 21 bases between them. Germline V CDR1 and CDR2: MNHNS, SASEGT. CDR3 in DNA: TGTGCCAGCAGTGACAAAATTCAAGACAGGAGAATTAGCAATCAGCCCCAGCATTTT. Translating gives CASSDKIQDRRISNQPQHF.

The chain uses TRBV5-1 and TRBJ2-3; 7 bases are a match to TRBD2. J was trimmed by 1 base and V by 0 bases; bases with no gene match: 2. Germline V gene data show CDR1 as SGHRS and CDR2 as YFSETQ. The CDR3 consists of 15 residues. CDR3: CASSLGLAGTDTQYF. The DNA of the CDR3 is TGCGCCAGCAGCTTGGGGCTAGCGGGCACAGATACGCAGTATTTT.

The chain has TRBV5-4 and TRBJ2-3, with D unclear. Trimming took off 4 bases at V and 2 bases at J, with 8 bases between the two ends. There are 13 residues in the CDR3. In germline, CDR1 is SGHNT, CDR2 YYREEE (reference sequence). The CDR3 region is CASSPDITDTQYF. CDR3 nucleotides: TGTGCCAGCAGCCCCGACATCACAGATACGCAGTATTTT.

Comment on this clone: Other DNA sequences in the same sample also yield this CDR3. The chain links TRBV6-5 to TRBJ2-2; D ambiguous. The germline V gene encodes CDR1 MNHEY and CDR2 SVGAGI. V lost 3 bases and J 7 bases, leaving 9 bases between the germline ends. CDR3 length: 13 residues. The CDR3 loop reads CASSYSPGGELFF. The DNA of the CDR3 is TGTGCCAGCAGTTATTCCCCCGGCGGGGAGCTGTTTTTT.